Shown below are 25 T cell receptor beta chains from a single sample sequenced in a study of OX40 agonist ivuxolimab in advanced cancers. TCRdb's table, derived via immunoSEQ multiplex PCR, lists solely in-frame clones and lacks some. The sample lists roughly 79,000 clones, approximately 80% seen once, with about 0.51% in the top ten. The source was CD4+ or CD8+ T cells sorted from blood, collected in a trial of the OX40 agonist ivuxolimab. These TCRs come from an adult with an advanced solid tumor such as melanoma, head and neck, liver or kidney cancer.

V and J are TRBV19 and TRBJ2-1; 12 nucleotides match TRBD2. The CDR3 extends over 18 amino acids. V trimming: 7 bases; J trimming: 6 bases; junction bases outside the gene matches: 16. The germline V gene encodes CDR1 LNHDA and CDR2 SQIVND (reference sequence). CDR3 protein: CASTLGASGRASLNEQFF. In DNA, the CDR3 is TGTGCCAGTACCCTCGGGGCTAGCGGGAGGGCCTCGCTCAATGAGCAGTTCTTC.

This sequence joins TRBV4-3 and TRBJ1-1, with no clear D. Germline V lookup: CDR1 LGHNA, CDR2 YSLEER. V was cut by 2 bases and J by 5 bases, with 15 bases left in between. There are 15 residues in the CDR3. In DNA, the CDR3 is TGCGCCAGCAGCCAAAACGGGGTTCCAGAGACTGAAGCTTTCTTT. Its protein product is CASSQNGVPETEAFF.

The rearrangement links TRBV11-2 to TRBJ2-7; 11 bases map to TRBD2. The CDR3 totals 16 residues. Germline assignment: CDR1 SGHAT and CDR2 FQNNGV. V dropped 6 bases and J dropped 1; count of bases not matched to a gene: 8. The CDR3 nucleotides are TGTGCCAGCAGGCCCCAACTAGCGGGAGTTTCCTACGAGCAGTACTTC. Translation gives CASRPQLAGVSYEQYF.

This chain joins TRBV7-2 and TRBJ2-5, with 9 bases identical to TRBD2. After removal of 2 bases from V and 5 bases from J, the junction contained 9 bases not matched to a gene. Per the germline V gene, CDR1 is SGHTA and CDR2 is FQGNSA. CDR3 length equals 16 residues. The CDR3 spells CASSLLAGGGGETQYF. In DNA, the CDR3 is TGTGCCAGCAGCTTACTTGCGGGAGGGGGCGGTGAGACCCAGTACTTC.

This clone was picked up one time. This sequence joins TRBV5-6 and TRBJ1-2; D may be TRBD1 (5 bases). Trimming took 0 bases from V and 4 from J, leaving 16 bases between them. There are 16 residues in the CDR3. Germline values: CDR1 SGHDT, CDR2 YYEEEE. CDR3 DNA: TGTGCCAGCAGCTTGGAGGGACGGAGCATAAGCTATGGCTACACCTTC. It encodes CASSLEGRSISYGYTF. The full variable domain, rest sourced from reference TRBV5-6 and TRBJ1-2, is DAGVTQSPTHLIKTRGQQVTLRCSPKSGHDTVSWYQQALGQGPQFIFQYYEEEERQRGNFPDRFSGHQFPNYSSELNVNALLLGDSALYLCASSLEGRSISYGYTFGSGTRLTVV.

The chain carries TRBV18 and TRBJ2-3; D may match TRBD1 or TRBD2 (6 bases each). In germline, CDR1 is KGHSH, CDR2 LQKENI. Trimming removed 6 bases from V and 5 bases from J, with 24 bases in between. The CDR3 covers 17 residues. CDR3 loop: CASSPNHGGPLGDTQYF. The CDR3 region has the DNA TGTGCCAGCTCGCCAAATCATGGGGGGCCCCTCGGAGATACGCAGTATTTT. Full variable domain (rest looked up from reference TRBV18 and TRBJ2-3): NAGVMQNPRHLVRRRGQEARLRCSPMKGHSHVYWYRQLPEEGLKFMVYLQKENIIDESGMPKERFSAEFPKEGPSILRIQQVVRGDSAAYFCASSPNHGGPLGDTQYFGPGTRLTVL.

As DNA, the CDR3 is TGCAGCGTTGAGGGAGCCACCTACGAGCAGTACTTC. The encoded protein is CSVEGATYEQYF. The J gene is TRBJ2-7, the V gene TRBV29-1; D may be TRBD2 (5 bases). Germline V gene sequence: CDR1 SQVTM, CDR2 ANQGSEA. V dropped 3 bases and J dropped 2 bases, with 8 bases sitting between them. This CDR3 spans 12 amino acids.

V is TRBV5-1 and J is TRBJ2-7, with D unclear. Trimming shortened V by 4 bases and J by 3 bases, and 14 bases separated the two germline ends. This CDR3 contains 14 residues. Germline loops: CDR1 SGHRS, CDR2 YFSETQ. The CDR3 reads CASSLLSSGYEQYF. The CDR3 coding sequence is TGCGCCAGCAGCCTCCTTTCCTCCGGCTACGAGCAGTACTTC.

The V and J genes are TRBV6-4 and TRBJ2-2; 7 bases are a match to TRBD1. The CDR3 is 15 residues long. Germline V gene data show CDR1 as MRHNA and CDR2 as SNTAGT. Trimming took 2 bases from V and 0 from J; bases not matched to a gene: 0. CDR3 sequence (DNA): TGTGCCAGCAGTGACGACAGGGCGAACACCGGGGAGCTGTTTTTT. Encoded protein: CASSDDRANTGELFF.

The chain employs TRBV18 and TRBJ1-1; D uncertain. This CDR3 is 12 amino acids long. In germline, CDR1 is KGHSH, CDR2 LQKENI. Trimming shortened V by 0 bases and J by 7 bases, and 6 bases separated the two germline ends. Here the CDR3 DNA reads TGTGCCAGCTCACCACCGGTGGGTGAAGCTTTCTTT. Its translation is CASSPPVGEAFF.

J is TRBJ1-1 and V is TRBV29-1; 7 nucleotides align to TRBD1. Trimming at V came to 4 bases and at J to 7 bases, leaving 12 bases not matched to a gene. Germline V gives CDR1 SQVTM, CDR2 ANQGSEA. The length of the CDR3 is 14 residues. CDR3 loop: CSVVKGAEGLEAFF. The CDR3 DNA follows: TGCAGCGTTGTGAAGGGGGCGGAAGGGCTTGAAGCTTTCTTT.

This chain joins TRBV5-1 and TRBJ2-5, with D maybe TRBD1 (5 bases). Trimming removed 1 base at V and 2 bases at J, with 12 bases between. The CDR3 is made up of 15 amino acids. The germline CDR1 and CDR2 sequences are SGHRS and YFSETQ. DNA for the CDR3: TGCGCCAGCAGCTTGCGGACATATCAACAAGAGACCCAGTACTTC. Amino acids: CASSLRTYQQETQYF.

The chain joins TRBV18 to TRBJ2-6; no clear D gene. This CDR3 contains 16 residues. The ends were cut back, 0 bases at V and 4 bases at J, with 10 bases in the middle. Per the germline V gene, CDR1 is KGHSH and CDR2 is LQKENI. CDR3 sequence (DNA): TGTGCCAGCTCACCACCGGGCGCAGCAGGGGCCAACGTCCTGACTTTC. Its translation is CASSPPGAAGANVLTF.

The gene calls are TRBV2 and TRBJ1-5; D remains ambiguous. V was shortened by 3 bases and J by 6 bases, with 9 bases between the two germline ends. CDR1 is SNHLY and CDR2 is FYNNEI in the germline V gene. The CDR3 contains 13 residues. The CDR3 sequence is CASSDRIVQPQHF. The CDR3 nucleotides are TGTGCCAGCAGTGACCGGATCGTTCAGCCCCAGCATTTT.

The chain couples TRBV30 to TRBJ1-1; possible D gene TRBD1, 5 bases. Germline CDR1 reads GTSNPN; CDR2 reads SVGIG (reference sequence). The CDR3 contains 16 residues. The V end lost 1 base, the J end lost 1 base, and 16 bases lay between the germline ends. The CDR3 reads CAWSAGYAGWNTEAFF. CDR3 bases: TGTGCCTGGAGTGCAGGGTACGCGGGATGGAACACTGAAGCTTTCTTT.

The chain uses TRBV5-1 and TRBJ1-2; 8 bases align to TRBD1. The junction had 9 bases not matched to a gene; V was cut back by 5 bases and J by 6 bases. The CDR3 runs to 14 residues. Germline V CDR1 and CDR2: SGHRS, YFSETQ. DNA of the CDR3: TGCGCCAGCAGGCTCTCGACAGGGGAGAATGGCTACACCTTC. It yields the protein CASRLSTGENGYTF.

For the CDR3, the DNA is TGTGCCAGCAGCGGCCCATCGATGAGCACTGAAGCTTTCTTT. Protein: CASSGPSMSTEAFF. The chain recombines TRBV9 with TRBJ1-1, with D unclear. Trimming left V 3 bases short and J 4 bases short, with 13 bases between. The CDR3 has 14 residues. CDR1 and CDR2 from the germline V gene are SGDLS and YYNGEE.

The chain joins TRBV7-2 to TRBJ2-4; 7 nucleotides line up with TRBD2. Per the germline V gene, CDR1 is SGHTA and CDR2 is FQGNSA. V lost 5 bases and J lost 8; bases outside the gene matches: 12. This CDR3 has 15 residues. CDR3 residues: CASSHSLPAGDIQYF. CDR3 sequence (DNA): TGTGCCAGCAGCCACAGTCTTCCGGCGGGGGACATTCAGTACTTC.

This clone was counted a few times. V usage is TRBV29-1 and J usage is TRBJ2-3; TRBD1 matches at 9 bases. The CDR3 totals 12 residues. The germline gives CDR1 SQVTM, CDR2 ANQGSEA. V shed 4 bases and J 4 bases; nucleotides not matched to a gene: 0. The CDR3 coding sequence is TGCAGCGTTGGGGACAGGGCAGATACGCAGTATTTT. This codes for CSVGDRADTQYF.

About this clone: This could be a read error, since a much larger clone is one nucleotide away. The rearrangement joins TRBV30 to TRBJ2-4; a possible D gene is TRBD2 (5 bases). Germline-derived CDR1 and CDR2 are GTSNPN and SVGIG (reference sequence). Trimming took 0 bases from V and 8 from J, leaving 14 bases between them. The CDR3 has 14 residues. The CDR3: CAWSVLEGKDIQYF. The DNA of the CDR3 is TGTGCCTGGAGTGTACTCGAGGGTAAGGACATTCAGTACTTC.

The chain is built from TRBV27 and TRBJ2-7; 7 positions agree with TRBD2. Germline V gives CDR1 MNHEY, CDR2 SMNVEV (reference sequence). V trimming: 3 bases; J trimming: 4 bases; junction bases outside the gene matches: 3. This CDR3 is 13 amino acids long. The DNA of the CDR3 is TGTGCCAGCAGTTTGGGGCGGGAGTACGAGCAGTACTTC. It specifies CASSLGREYEQYF.

The CDR3 loop is CASSLRVTGELFF. The CDR3 DNA sequence: TGTGCCAGCAGCCTTCGAGTGACCGGGGAGCTGTTTTTT. The chain has TRBV7-2 and TRBJ2-2, with D hard to call. CDR1 and CDR2 (germline): SGHTA, FQGNSA. This CDR3 is 13 amino acids long. The germline V and J ends were trimmed by 5 bases and 5 bases, with 9 bases remaining between them.

The chain links TRBV9 to TRBJ2-3, with D possibly being TRBD2 (5 bases). The CDR3 runs to 15 residues. Germline values: CDR1 SGDLS, CDR2 YYNGEE. Trimming took off 0 bases at V and 6 bases at J, with 14 bases between the two ends. CDR3 sequence reads: CASSVGVPSGDTQYF. In nucleotides, the CDR3 is TGTGCCAGCAGCGTAGGTGTCCCATCGGGGGATACGCAGTATTTT.

This chain joins TRBV2 and TRBJ2-5, with D hard to call. The CDR3 runs to 15 residues. Germline V gene sequence: CDR1 SNHLY, CDR2 FYNNEI. V shed 2 bases and J shed 2 bases, with 12 bases lying between them. CDR3 bases: TGTGCCAGCAGTGAAAGGGTTCCCACGCAAGAGACCCAGTACTTC. Translating gives CASSERVPTQETQYF.

V is TRBV6-6 and J is TRBJ1-2, with 9 bases matching TRBD1. Per the germline V gene, CDR1 is MNHNY and CDR2 is SVGAGI (reference sequence). There are 14 residues in the CDR3. V shed 6 bases and J 8 bases; nucleotides not matched to a gene: 10. CDR3 DNA: TGTGCCAGCAGCACAGGGGGCGCAGGGTGGGGCTACACCTTC. It translates to CASSTGGAGWGYTF.